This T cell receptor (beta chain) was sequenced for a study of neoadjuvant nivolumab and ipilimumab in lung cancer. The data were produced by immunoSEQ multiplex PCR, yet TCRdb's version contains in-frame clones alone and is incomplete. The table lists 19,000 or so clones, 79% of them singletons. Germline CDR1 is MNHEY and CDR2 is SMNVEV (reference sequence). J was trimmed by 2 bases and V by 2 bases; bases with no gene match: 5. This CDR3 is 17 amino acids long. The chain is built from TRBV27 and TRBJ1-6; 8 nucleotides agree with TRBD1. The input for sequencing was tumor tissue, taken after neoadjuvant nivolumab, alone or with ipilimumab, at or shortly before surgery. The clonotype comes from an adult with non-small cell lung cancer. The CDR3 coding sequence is TGTGCCAGCAGTTTAGGCAGGGGGCGCGCCTATAATTCACCCCTCCACTTT. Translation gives CASSLGRGRAYNSPLHF.